This TCR beta chain was sequenced during a study of TIL therapy for anti-PD-1-resistant metastatic lung cancer. Across the whole study: Most patients had lung adenocarcinoma. Tumors carried a median about 1.5 non-synonymous mutations per megabase.

Study results and caveats: Many TIL product clones were absent from baseline tumor, suggesting clonal contraction.

About this clone: What it recognizes is unknown.

Stated time point: pre-treatment sample, taken before nivolumab and TIL therapy. Tumor tissue came from excised metastases, mostly pleural nodules or supraclavicular lymph nodes. Adults with stage 4 NSCLC were enrolled in a phase I trial. The libraries were made with immunoSEQ v3. Sequencing was performed with immunoSEQ multiplex PCR; in TCRdb, only in-frame clones are kept and a portion is missing. The table lists more than 90,000 clones, roughly 65% of them singletons. The junction had 7 bases not matched to a gene; V was cut back by 6 bases and J by 4 bases. Germline V CDR1 and CDR2: MDHEN, SYDVKM. The CDR3 length is 15 residues.

This material consisted of tumor tissue, taken at baseline. This chain uses TRBV28 with TRBJ2-2, with 8 bases fitting TRBD2. The sequence was obtained from a person aged 25 to 85 with non-small cell lung cancer. The CDR3 DNA follows: TGTGCCAGCAGCCCCGGGACTAGGGGCACCGGGGAGCTGTTTTTT. Translation: CASSPGTRGTGELFF.